The rows below give T cell receptor beta chains drawn from one sample of a study of T cell clones after liver transplantation. Sequencing was performed with immunoSEQ multiplex PCR; in TCRdb, only in-frame clones are kept and a portion is missing. The data show nearly 15,000 clones, under 90% seen once. The specimen was CD8+ T cells from blood, collected approximately 50 months after liver transplant. The source is a human patient who received a liver transplant. The graft donor may be the source of some T cells. The CDR3 runs from the conserved cysteine through the conserved F or W. Fields, in order: J gene, V gene, clone size, D gene, CDR3 DNA, CDR3 protein. The D gene is left open where the match is weak. Size values are once, few and many counts, or a class for expanded clones, and some rows have none.

>TRBJ2-5|TRBV27|-|TRBD2
TGTGCCAGCACCACGCGGCGGGGGGGAGAGACCCAGTACTTC
CASTTRRGGETQYF
>TRBJ2-7|TRBV7-7|once|-
TGTGCCAGCAGCTTATCTGGGGACTACGAGCAGTACTTC
CASSLSGDYEQYF
>TRBJ2-7|TRBV27|-|TRBD1
TGTGCCAGCAGTTTAGGGACAGGGGGCTTCTCCTACGAGCAGTACTTC
CASSLGTGGFSYEQYF
>TRBJ1-1|TRBV6-1|-|-
TGTGCCAGCAGTGAACGTTACGGACAGACCAATGAAGCTTTCTTT
CASSERYGQTNEAFF
>TRBJ1-5|TRBV21-1|-|-
TGTGCCAGCAGCAGAGGGCATATTGAAGGCAATCAGCCCCAGCATTTT
CASSRGHIEGNQPQHF
>TRBJ2-1|TRBV5-6|-|TRBD1
TGTGCCAGCAGCTTGGACAGGGGGTACAATGAGCAGTTCTTC
CASSLDRGYNEQFF
>TRBJ2-7|TRBV19|-|TRBD1
TGTGCCAGTAGTTGGGGACAGGGGGACGAGCAGTACTTC
CASSWGQGDEQYF
>TRBJ2-1|TRBV10-2|-|TRBD2
TGCGCCAGCCGACAGAATAGCGGGAGGTACAATGAGCAGTTCTTC
CASRQNSGRYNEQFF
>TRBJ1-3|TRBV2|-|TRBD1
TGTGCCAGCAGGAACGGGACAGGGGCTGGAAACACCATATATTTT
CASRNGTGAGNTIYF
>TRBJ2-7|TRBV5-8|few|TRBD1
TGTGCCAGCAGCTTAATTGGCCGGGACAGGGTCCTCGAGCAGTACTTC
CASSLIGRDRVLEQYF
>TRBJ2-2|TRBV21-1|once|-
TGTGCCAGCAGCAAAGCTTCGGGGCGAGGCGGGGAGCTGTTTTTT
CASSKASGRGGELFF
>TRBJ2-7|TRBV29-1|-|-
TGCAGTGTAACAGTAGGACCCTACGAGCAGTACTTC
CSVTVGPYEQYF
>TRBJ2-7|TRBV28|-|-
TGTGCCAGCAGTTTCGGCAGGGCTTACGAGCAGTACTTC
CASSFGRAYEQYF
>TRBJ2-1|TRBV9|-|-
TGTGCCAGCAGCGTAGATGTCGTAGACTCCTACAATGAGCAGTTCTTC
CASSVDVVDSYNEQFF
>TRBJ2-1|TRBV28|-|-
TGTGCCAGCCAAAGACAGTTTGCCTACAATGAGCAGTTCTTC
CASQRQFAYNEQFF
>TRBJ2-1|TRBV7-9|-|-
TGTGCCAGCAGCCCACCCGGGACCCCCGGGAATGAGCAGTTCTTC
CASSPPGTPGNEQFF
>TRBJ2-3|TRBV28|-|-
TGTGCCAGCAGCTCCCCAGGCCGAGGCACAGATACGCAGTATTTT
CASSSPGRGTDTQYF
>TRBJ2-3|TRBV12-5|-|TRBD2
TGTGCTAGTGGCCCCAGGACTAGCCCCACAGATACGCAGTATTTT
CASGPRTSPTDTQYF
>TRBJ2-1|TRBV7-2|-|-
TGTGCCAGCAGCTTACTTGTCCTCAGCGAGCAGTTCTTC
CASSLLVLSEQFF
>TRBJ2-1|TRBV19|-|TRBD2
TGTGCCAGCACATTAGCACTAGCGGGAGTTAATGAGCAGTTCTTC
CASTLALAGVNEQFF
>TRBJ1-1|TRBV14|-|-
TGTGCCAGCAGCCATGCTACGGTGAACACTGAAGCTTTCTTT
CASSHATVNTEAFF
>TRBJ2-7|TRBV5-1|few|-
TGCGCCAGCAGCTTGCGTCCCTACGAGCAGTACTTC
CASSLRPYEQYF
>TRBJ1-3|TRBV4-1|few|TRBD1
TGCGCCAGCAGCAAGGACGAAAAGGGGGCAAGAGGAAACACCATATATTTT
CASSKDEKGARGNTIYF
>TRBJ1-5|TRBV30|once|-
TGTGCCTGGAGTGTAGATGGGACACCTTTTCAGCCCCAGCATTTT
CAWSVDGTPFQPQHF
>TRBJ1-1|TRBV6-4|-|-
TGTGCCAGCATCGAAAATCGGGGGGCGAACACTGAAGCTTTCTTT
CASIENRGANTEAFF
>TRBJ2-3|TRBV27|-|-
TGTGCCAGCAGTCATCGAGGGGGGCGAGGAGATACGCAGTATTTT
CASSHRGGRGDTQYF
>TRBJ2-7|TRBV10-3|-|-
TGTGCCATCAGTGAGTCGACCTCAGAGCAGTACTTC
CAISESTSEQYF
>TRBJ2-3|TRBV4-1|-|TRBD1
TGCGCCAGCAGCCAGGGACAGGATCGCACAGATACGCAGTATTTT
CASSQGQDRTDTQYF
>TRBJ2-6|TRBV27|-|-
TGTGCCAGCAGTTCCACTGGGGCCAACGTCCTGACTTTC
CASSSTGANVLTF
>TRBJ1-1|TRBV6-5|few|-
TGTGCCAGCAGCTGGACAGAGTTTCCGAACACTGAAGCTTTCTTT
CASSWTEFPNTEAFF
>TRBJ2-7|TRBV6-6|-|TRBD1
TGTGCCAGCAGGGGGACAGGGGTCGACGAGCAGTACTTC
CASRGTGVDEQYF
>TRBJ1-1|TRBV5-1|-|TRBD1
TGCGCCAGCAGCCTCCGACAGGGAATGAACACTGAAGCTTTCTTT
CASSLRQGMNTEAFF
>TRBJ2-7|TRBV9|-|TRBD2
TGTGCCAGCAGCGTAGCGGGGGGATCCTCCTACGAGCAGTACTTC
CASSVAGGSSYEQYF
>TRBJ2-2|TRBV6-4|-|TRBD1
TGTGCCAGCAAAGGGACAGGAGGGGACACCGGGGAGCTGTTTTTT
CASKGTGGDTGELFF
>TRBJ2-2|TRBV7-6|-|TRBD1
TGTGCCAGCAGGGGAGAGACAGGGGGCGTCGGCGGGGAGCTGTTTTTT
CASRGETGGVGGELFF
>TRBJ1-3|TRBV27|-|-
TGTGCCTCAATTCGGAAAGGGACTTTCCTAAGCTCTGGAAACACCATATATTTT
CASIRKGTFLSSGNTIYF
>TRBJ2-3|TRBV9|-|-
TGTGCCAGCAGCGGGACCCGGGAACCCCTTAGTAATACGCAGTATTTT
CASSGTREPLSNTQYF
>TRBJ2-7|TRBV7-9|-|TRBD1
TGTGCCAGCAGCGGACAGGGGGCGGATTACGAGCAGTACTTC
CASSGQGADYEQYF
>TRBJ1-5|TRBV10-3|few|TRBD1
TGTGCCATCAGTGATGTAAAAACCTTACAGGGGCTAGGGACGATTGCGCCCCAGCATTTT
CAISDVKTLQGLGTIAPQHF
>TRBJ2-1|TRBV19|-|-
TGTGCCAGTAGTATAGTTGGGGGCCCATACAATGAGCAGTTCTTC
CASSIVGGPYNEQFF
>TRBJ2-7|TRBV7-2|-|TRBD2
TGTGCCAGCAGGGTAGCGGGGGGATCCTACGAGCAGTACTTC
CASRVAGGSYEQYF
>TRBJ2-7|TRBV5-1|few|TRBD2
TGCGCCAGCAGCTTCTCCCGGGGGGCCTACGAGCAGTACTTC
CASSFSRGAYEQYF
>TRBJ2-7|TRBV29-1|few|TRBD2
TGCAGCGTTGCGAGGACTAGCTACGAGCAGTACTTC
CSVARTSYEQYF
>TRBJ1-6|TRBV10-3|-|-
TGCGCCATCAGTGAGGCCGGGGGCACCTATAATTCACCCCTCCACTTT
CAISEAGGTYNSPLHF
>TRBJ1-1|TRBV4-2|few|-
TGTGCCAGCAGCCAACAGTTGAACACTGAAGCTTTCTTT
CASSQQLNTEAFF
>TRBJ2-2|TRBV27|-|TRBD2
TGTGCCAGCAGTTTTGGGAGCGGGGGAGGGCGTACCGGGGAGCTGTTTTTT
CASSFGSGGGRTGELFF
>TRBJ1-5|TRBV6-1|few|TRBD1
TGTGCCAGCGAACCGACAGGGTCCAGCAATCAGCCCCAGCATTTT
CASEPTGSSNQPQHF
>TRBJ2-4|TRBV2|-|-
TGTGCCACTCACGGGGCCAAAAACATTCAGTACTTC
CATHGAKNIQYF
>TRBJ1-2|TRBV27|-|-
TGTGCCAGCAGTTTTATGGGGGACTATGGCTACACCTTC
CASSFMGDYGYTF
>TRBJ2-5|TRBV4-2|-|TRBD2
TGTGCCAGCAGCCAAGAGGGACCGGCGAGCGGGGGCTTTCAAGAGACCCAGTACTTC
CASSQEGPASGGFQETQYF
>TRBJ2-3|TRBV9|-|-
TGTGCCAGCAACCCCGAAGTGTCATCCGGCTCAGATACGCAGTATTTT
CASNPEVSSGSDTQYF
>TRBJ1-2|TRBV27|-|-
TGTGCCAGCAGTTTAACCCCTGGACAGACCAATGGCTACACCTTC
CASSLTPGQTNGYTF
>TRBJ2-7|TRBV27|-|-
TGTGCCAGCGCAATCGGGAGCCTCTACGAGCAGTACTTC
CASAIGSLYEQYF
>TRBJ1-6|TRBV5-1|-|-
TGCGCCAGCAGCCAAGGGTGGGGAGGCGAGACACCCCTCCACTTT
CASSQGWGGETPLHF
>TRBJ2-5|TRBV7-7|once|TRBD2
TGTGCCAGCAAACCCGCGGGGGGCCCGGGGGAGACCCAGTACTTC
CASKPAGGPGETQYF
>TRBJ2-7|TRBV11-3|-|-
TGTGCCAGCAGCTTAGATGAAGGCTCGGGTAGCCACGAGCAGTACTTC
CASSLDEGSGSHEQYF
>TRBJ2-5|TRBV11-3|-|TRBD1
TGTGCCAGCAGCCACGGGACAGGGGGTCTAGAGACCCAGTACTTC
CASSHGTGGLETQYF
>TRBJ2-1|TRBV7-3|-|TRBD2
TGTGCCAGCAGCTTATTCGCGGGAGAATTATATGAGCAGTTCTTC
CASSLFAGELYEQFF
>TRBJ2-1|TRBV7-2|-|-
TGTGCCAGCAGCTTAGTGGCTAATGAGCAGTTCTTC
CASSLVANEQFF